One and the same sample provided the 30 T cell receptor beta chains below, sequenced in a study of read filtering for tumor transcriptome and immune sequencing. This library used approximately 390 ng RNA and molecular barcoded adaptors spanning alpha/delta and beta/gamma chains. TCRdb called the reads again in MiXCR, with one record for every CDR3 protein. The repertoire holds under 30,000 distinct CDR3 sequences, with about 20% as singletons. Sequencing was done on a sample of a population of CD138-negative cells sorted from bone marrow. The receptors were gathered from a donor aged 40 or over with multiple myeloma.

This clonotype was counted many times. J is TRBJ2-7 and V is TRBV18, with D perhaps TRBD1 or TRBD2 (5 bases each). V dropped 3 bases and J dropped 2 bases, with 11 bases sitting between them. CDR3 size: 14 residues. Germline V gives CDR1 KGHSH, CDR2 LQKENI. CDR3 protein: CASSPGTTTYEQYF. In nucleotides, the CDR3 is TGTGCCAGCTCACCCGGGACGACTACCTACGAGCAGTACTTC. Together with reference TRBV18 and TRBJ2-7, the CDR3 gives the full variable domain: NAGVMQNPRHLVRRRGQEARLRCSPMKGHSHVYWYRQLPEEGLKFMVYLQKENIIDESGMPKERFSAEFPKEGPSILRIQQVVRGDSAAYFCASSPGTTTYEQYFGPGTRLTVT.

This clonotype came up many times. V is TRBV7-9 and J is TRBJ1-1; possibly TRBD1 for D (5 bases). V gave up 3 bases and J gave up 1 base, with 9 bases separating them. Germline CDR1 and CDR2: SEHNR and FQNEAQ (reference sequence). CDR3 size: 14 residues. CDR3 in DNA: TGTGCCAGCAGCTTCCCAGACAGGAACACTGAAGCTTTCTTT. It yields the protein CASSFPDRNTEAFF.

Concerning this clonotype: Given a much more abundant clone one base away, this may be a read error. J is TRBJ1-1 and V is TRBV12-3 or TRBV12-4; 9 bases are a match to TRBD1. The CDR3 contains 17 residues. The junction had 14 bases not matched to a gene; V was cut back by 8 bases and J by 1 base. The CDR3 spells CASGRNHRGLWNTEAFF. CDR3 DNA sequence: TGTGCCAGCGGCAGAAATCACAGGGGGCTTTGGAACACTGAAGCTTTCTTT.

The V gene is TRBV6-1, the J gene TRBJ1-5; 10 nucleotides align to TRBD1. Germline V CDR1 and CDR2: MNHNS, SASEGT. The CDR3 is 15 residues long. Trimming cost V 6 bases and J 5 bases; bases outside gene matches: 7. The CDR3 DNA is TGTGCCAGCAGCCCCGGGACAGGGGCGCATCAGCCCCAGCATTTT. It is translated as CASSPGTGAHQPQHF.

This clonotype was seen only once. A single base separates this from a much larger clone, so it may be a read error. This sequence joins TRBV4-1 and TRBJ1-2; D not resolved. Germline-derived CDR1 and CDR2 are MGHRA and YSYEKL. The CDR3 runs 15 residues. CDR3 DNA: TGCGCCAGCGGCCAAGACGCCGGGGTTGGGTCTGGCTACACCTTC. It encodes CASGQDAGVGSGYTF.

A word on this clonotype: It is likely a read error: a sequence one base away is far more abundant. CDR3 coding DNA: TGTGCCAGCAGCCCATGGGGGGGGGGAGACAATGGGCAGTTCTTC. This encodes CASSPWGGGDNGQFF. The chain is built from TRBV11-3 and TRBJ2-1, with TRBD2 matching 7 bases. This CDR3 contains 15 residues. Germline V gene lookup returns CDR1 SGHNT and CDR2 YENEEA.

Many counts were recorded for this clonotype. The chain links TRBV12-5 to TRBJ2-3, with 10 positions matching TRBD1. The ends lost 6 bases at V and 2 bases at J; junction bases unmatched: 5. Per germline, CDR1 LGHNT and CDR2 FRNRAP. CDR3 length equals 15 residues. The CDR3: CASGSDRGPTDTQYF. CDR3 in DNA: TGTGCTAGTGGCTCCGACAGGGGGCCCACAGATACGCAGTATTTT.

The sample holds a few counts of this clonotype. The gene calls are TRBV5-1 and TRBJ2-7, with D maybe TRBD1 (5 bases). V lost 0 bases, J lost 4 bases, and 11 bases lay in between. The CDR3 is 14 residues long. Germline CDR1 SGHRS, CDR2 YFSETQ. The CDR3 loop reads CASSLDRFWYEQYF. CDR3 nucleotide sequence: TGCGCCAGCAGCTTGGACAGGTTCTGGTACGAGCAGTACTTC.

This clonotype was detected ten times or more. The chain is built from TRBV30 and TRBJ1-1; the D gene is possibly TRBD1 (6 bases). Deletions cut 1 base from V and 1 base from J, with 7 bases between. Looked up from germline, CDR1 is GTSNPN and CDR2 is SVGIG (reference sequence). The CDR3 covers 13 residues. CDR3 region: CAWSAQGNTEAFF. DNA for the CDR3: TGTGCCTGGAGTGCACAGGGGAACACTGAAGCTTTCTTT.

This clonotype was seen ten or more times. V usage is TRBV29-1 and J usage is TRBJ1-4; no firm D call. From germline, CDR1 is SQVTM and CDR2 ANQGSEA. Trimming stripped 1 base from V and 5 bases from J, with 11 bases between. CDR3 length: 14 residues. The CDR3 coding sequence is TGCAGCGTTGAAGGTTCGGCTGACAATGAAAAACTGTTTTTT. Its translation is CSVEGSADNEKLFF.

About this clonotype itself: This may arise from a read error, as a much more abundant clone is one base away. The rearrangement joins TRBV2 to TRBJ2-1; D is undetermined. Germline values: CDR1 SNHLY, CDR2 FYNNEI. The length of the CDR3 is 12 residues. The CDR3 sequence is CASTLQYKEQFF. In nucleotides, the CDR3 is TGCGCCAGCACATTGCAGTACAAGGAGCAGTTCTTC.

This clonotype was detected many times. The V gene is TRBV2, the J gene TRBJ2-5; TRBD2 aligns across 8 bases. This CDR3 region has 15 residues. Germline CDR1 and CDR2: SNHLY and FYNNEI. Losses at the gene ends were 1 base for V and 4 bases for J; bases not matched to a gene: 5. In nucleotides, the CDR3 is TGTGCCAGCAGTGAAGACGGGGGGGCCGGAGAGACCCAGTACTTC. The encoded protein is CASSEDGGAGETQYF.

This clonotype was seen more than once but under ten times. The junction departs from the called germline gene at one end, perhaps through a read error. The rearrangement joins TRBV29-1 to TRBJ2-3; D may be TRBD2 (6 bases). The CDR3 is made up of 16 amino acids. CDR1 SQVTM and CDR2 ANQGSEA come from the germline V gene. The CDR3 protein is CSVEPRQGAGTDAQYF. In nucleotides, the CDR3 is TGCAGCGTTGAGCCCCGTCAGGGAGCGGGCACAGATGCGCAGTATTTT.

This chain uses TRBV4-1 with TRBJ2-4; 7 nucleotides agree with TRBD1. Germline CDR1 and CDR2: MGHRA and YSYEKL. V lost 4 bases to trimming and J lost 3 bases; unmatched junction nucleotides: 12. This CDR3 is 17 amino acids long. The CDR3 DNA reads as TGCGCCAGCAGCCCCCCTCCTACAGGGGATCGCAAAAACATTCAGTACTTC. Its protein product is CASSPPPTGDRKNIQYF.

As to this clonotype: This may stem from a read error, because a much larger clone lies one nucleotide away. The V gene is TRBV7-9, the J gene TRBJ1-1; the match to TRBD1 covers 7 bases. CDR1 and CDR2 (germline): SEHNR, FQNEAQ (reference sequence). CDR3 length: 13 residues. The CDR3 spells CASSDRADTEALF. CDR3 DNA: TGTGCCAGCAGCGACAGGGCGGACACTGAAGCTCTCTTT.

Ten or more counts support this clonotype. The rearrangement links TRBV29-1 to TRBJ2-3; 8 nucleotides align to TRBD1. With V trimmed by 3 bases and J by 3 bases, 8 bases remained unmatched. The CDR3 totals 15 residues. CDR1 and CDR2 from the germline V gene are SQVTM and ANQGSEA. For the CDR3, the DNA is TGCAGCGTTGATGCCGGGACAGGAGCTACAGATACGCAGTATTTT. Translating it yields CSVDAGTGATDTQYF.

Concerning this clonotype itself: It may be a read error: a sequence one base away is much more abundant. Given the absence of the conserved phenylalanine or tryptophan at the CDR3 end, a read error is likely. The chain carries TRBV2 and TRBJ1-1, with D uncertain. V lost 4 bases and J 0 bases, leaving 6 bases between the germline ends. Germline values: CDR1 SNHLY, CDR2 FYNNEI. The CDR3 is 13 residues long. The chain's CDR3 is CASSADLNTEAFS. The CDR3 nucleotides read TGTGCCAGCAGTGCGGACTTGAACACTGAAGCTTTCTCT.

The chain couples TRBV27 to TRBJ1-1; D unclear. Germline V CDR1 and CDR2: MNHEY, SMNVEV (reference sequence). This CDR3 is built from 12 residues. V lost 6 bases, J lost 0 bases, and 5 bases lay in between. The CDR3 reads CASRSMNTEAFF. Written as DNA, the CDR3 is TGTGCCAGCAGATCTATGAACACTGAAGCTTTCTTT.

This clonotype was detected a few times. This may be a read error: a much more frequent sequence differs by one nucleotide. The chain has TRBV2 and TRBJ2-2; 14 bases match TRBD2. This CDR3 comprises 14 residues. The germline gives CDR1 SNHLY, CDR2 FYNNEI. The CDR3 DNA follows: TGTGCCAGCCGGACTAGCGGGGGGTCCGGGGGGCTGTTTTTT. Translation: CASRTSGGSGGLFF. The complete variable domain, with remaining parts taken from reference TRBV2 and TRBJ2-2, reads EPEVTQTPSHQVTQMGQEVILRCVPISNHLYFYWYRQILGQKVEFLVSFYNNEISEKSEIFDDQFSVERPDGSNFTLKIRSTKLEDSAMYFCASRTSGGSGGLFFGEGSRLTVL.

This clonotype was seen at least ten times. The chain links TRBV20-1 to TRBJ1-5; 7 bases are a match to TRBD1. The ends lost 8 bases at V and 3 bases at J; junction bases unmatched: 4. The CDR3 totals 12 residues. Germline loops: CDR1 DFQATT, CDR2 SNEGSKA (reference sequence). This CDR3 is CSSGTANQPQHF. DNA for the CDR3: TGCAGTTCCGGGACAGCCAATCAGCCCCAGCATTTT.

In its sample, this clonotype was seen many times. This chain uses TRBV9 with TRBJ2-2; D remains unclear. V shed 0 bases and J shed 7 bases, with 4 bases lying between them. The CDR3 spans 12 residues. CDR1 and CDR2 from the germline V gene are SGDLS and YYNGEE. The CDR3 sequence: CASSVDVGELFF. In DNA, the CDR3 is TGTGCCAGCAGCGTAGATGTCGGGGAGCTGTTTTTT.

For this clonotype: A read error may be the cause here, since a much bigger clone is one base away. This rearrangement joins TRBV10-3 to TRBJ1-6, with D unclear. Trimming took 5 bases from V and 7 from J, leaving 15 bases between them. The V gene's germline CDR1 is ENHRY and CDR2 SYGVKD. The CDR3 runs to 15 residues. CDR3 sequence (DNA): TGTGCCATCAGTCCCAGGCTAACGGAGAATTCACCCCTCCACTTT. It codes for CAISPRLTENSPLHF.

This clonotype has just one count. This may arise from a read error, as a much more abundant clone is one base away. The chain has TRBV3-1 and TRBJ2-3, with 12 bases fitting TRBD2. Germline CDR1 is LGHDT and CDR2 is YNNKEL (reference sequence). This CDR3 spans 15 amino acids. V gave up 4 bases and J gave up 10 bases; unmatched junction bases: 9. Here the CDR3 reads CASSPSSGGANAQYF. Here the CDR3 DNA reads TGTGCCAGCAGCCCCTCTAGCGGGGGGGCGAATGCGCAGTATTTT.

There are a few counts of this clonotype. V is TRBV6-2 or TRBV6-3 and J is TRBJ1-1; possible D gene TRBD1, 5 bases. The CDR3 sequence is 14 residues long. Trimming took off 4 bases at V and 1 base at J, with 10 bases between the two ends. The germline V gene encodes CDR1 MNHEY and CDR2 SVGEGT. The CDR3 sequence: CASSSDGGNTEAFF. In DNA form, the CDR3 reads TGTGCCAGCAGTTCCGACGGGGGGAACACTGAAGCTTTCTTT.

This chain connects TRBV29-1 to TRBJ1-4; 10 nucleotides align to TRBD1. CDR3 size: 15 residues. J was trimmed by 8 bases and V by 3 bases; bases with no gene match: 9. From germline, CDR1 is SQVTM and CDR2 ANQGSEA. The CDR3 is CSVDDPGQGREKLFF. The CDR3 region has the DNA TGCAGCGTTGACGACCCGGGACAGGGGAGGGAAAAACTGTTTTTT. Together with reference TRBV29-1 and TRBJ1-4, the CDR3 gives the full variable domain: SAVISQKPSRDICQRGTSLTIQCQVDSQVTMMFWYRQQPGQSLTLIATANQGSEATYESGFVIDKFPISRPNLTFSTLTVSNMSPEDSSIYLCSVDDPGQGREKLFFGSGTQLSVL.

This clonotype was detected only once. A much larger clone differs from this one at a single base, so this may be a read error. CDR3 in DNA: TGTGCCAGTAGCCACAGGGGACAGGGAGGTCAGCCCCTGCATTTT. Translating gives CASSHRGQGGQPLHF. The rearrangement joins TRBV19 to TRBJ1-5, with 9 bases aligning to TRBD1. Germline lookup yields CDR1 LNHDA and CDR2 SQIVND (reference sequence). The CDR3 spans 15 residues.

There are many counts of this clonotype. The chain is built from TRBV7-6 and TRBJ2-2; 12 bases match TRBD2. Germline values: CDR1 SGHVS, CDR2 FNYEAQ. The CDR3 loop spans 16 amino acids. V gave up 4 bases and J gave up 3 bases; unmatched junction bases: 3. CDR3 protein: CASSYGLAGHTGELFF. For the CDR3, the DNA is TGTGCCAGCAGCTACGGACTAGCGGGGCACACCGGGGAGCTGTTTTTT.

This clonotype has a count of ten or more. This rearrangement joins TRBV28 to TRBJ2-2, with TRBD2 identical over 7 bases. In germline, CDR1 is MDHEN, CDR2 SYDVKM. The V and J ends lost 3 bases and 4 bases, in that order; junction bases with no gene match: 5. CDR3 length equals 15 residues. CDR3 residues: CASSFGAGITGELFF. The CDR3 coding sequence is TGTGCCAGCAGTTTTGGAGCGGGGATCACCGGGGAGCTGTTTTTT.

This clonotype was observed at least ten times. The V and J genes are TRBV30 and TRBJ1-1; possible D gene TRBD1, 5 bases. This CDR3 is 13 amino acids long. Germline assignment: CDR1 GTSNPN and CDR2 SVGIG (reference sequence). The V end lost 4 bases, the J end lost 0 bases, and 9 bases lay between the germline ends. CDR3 residues: CAWTGRMNTEAFF. The CDR3 nucleotides are TGTGCCTGGACGGGACGGATGAACACTGAAGCTTTCTTT.

This clonotype was recorded a few times. The J gene is TRBJ1-3, the V gene TRBV6-1, with D uncertain. Germline lookup yields CDR1 MNHNS and CDR2 SASEGT. Trimming removed 4 bases at V and 4 bases at J, with 11 bases between. The CDR3 runs to 14 residues. The CDR3 here is CASSGGVRGNTIYF. The CDR3 DNA follows: TGTGCCAGCAGTGGCGGGGTCCGAGGAAACACCATATATTTT.